The source of this T cell receptor beta chain is a study of blood T cell repertoires in COVID-19. Method: immunoSEQ multiplex PCR; TCRdb's copy keeps in-frame clones and lacks some. The repertoire consists of 80,000 to 130,000 clones, with about 89% occurring once and the leading ten covering 0.85% to 1%. The ends were cut back, 5 bases at V and 4 bases at J, with 18 bases in the middle. Germline V gene sequence: CDR1 SGHVS, CDR2 FQNEAQ. The CDR3 is 16 residues long. This receptor was obtained from a man aged 60 to 69 with acute or convalescent COVID-19. This chain connects TRBV7-8 to TRBJ1-3, with D unclear. Material for sequencing was peripheral blood. The CDR3 reads CASSAWRGVGGNTIYF. The CDR3 coding sequence is TGTGCCAGCAGCGCCTGGCGGGGTGTTGGAGGAAACACCATATATTTT. The variable domain in full, completed from reference TRBV7-8 and TRBJ1-3, reads GAGVSQSPRYKVAKRGQDVALRCDPISGHVSLFWYQQALGQGPEFLTYFQNEAQLDKSGLPSDRFFAERPEGSVSTLKIQRTQQEDSAVYLCASSAWRGVGGNTIYFGEGSWLTVV.